This entry concerns a single T cell receptor (beta chain). Its antigen is undetermined. This sample is part of a study of T cell responses to AZD1222 COVID-19 vaccine. Study-wide findings and caveats: Close to half of spike-specific TCRs reportedly recognize unmutated variant regions.

Profiled with immunoSEQ multiplex PCR; TCRdb holds only in-frame clones, not every one. The sample has 100,000 to 150,000 clones, more than 70% seen once. The length of the CDR3 is 14 residues. V shed 1 base and J 6 bases; nucleotides not matched to a gene: 6. CDR1 SGHDN and CDR2 FVKESK come from the germline V gene. This sequence was found in an adult in good health. Sequenced material: peripheral blood, taken on day 0 of AZD1222 vaccination. This rearrangement joins TRBV14 to TRBJ2-7; 7 bases align to TRBD1. The CDR3 coding sequence is TGTGCCAGCAGCCAAGTGGTAACAGGGGTCGAGCAGTACTTC. This codes for CASSQVVTGVEQYF.